The 28 T cell receptor beta chains below come from one sample, sequenced in a study of cytomegalovirus exposure and HLA in healthy donors (TCRdb year 2017). Libraries were prepared through the immunoSEQ multiplex PCR assay. What TCRdb holds here is the immuneACCESS table cut down to in-frame rearrangements. Part of the clones is not present; checked against another copy, under half of the missing clones reflect an unresolved V gene, and the others are unexplained. The sample table shows about 57,000 clones, and more than 80% are seen once. The ten largest clones represent 5.8% of the sample. The sequenced sample was PBMCs. These receptors were obtained from a woman younger than 35 in good health and CMV-seronegative.

The chain joins TRBV29-1 to TRBJ2-3, with 8 bases identical to TRBD1. The CDR3 length is 15 residues. Germline CDR1 reads SQVTM; CDR2 reads ANQGSEA. Trimming cost V 5 bases and J 1 base; bases outside gene matches: 8. As DNA, the CDR3 is TGCAGCGTTACGAACCGGGGACAGGGCACAGATACGCAGTATTTT. This gives the protein CSVTNRGQGTDTQYF.

V gene TRBV5-6 combines with J gene TRBJ1-2; D gene ambiguous. The CDR3 is 14 amino acids. Trimming took off 2 bases at V and 2 bases at J, with 10 bases between the two ends. From germline, CDR1 is SGHDT and CDR2 YYEEEE. The CDR3 here is CASSFTQSNYGYTF. In DNA form, the CDR3 reads TGTGCCAGCAGCTTTACACAGTCGAACTATGGCTACACCTTC.

This chain joins TRBV27 and TRBJ2-3; 7 bases agree with TRBD2. J was trimmed by 1 base and V by 7 bases; bases with no gene match: 11. Germline values: CDR1 MNHEY, CDR2 SMNVEV (reference sequence). The CDR3 has 16 amino acids. CDR3 loop: CASNPTAGEGTDTQYF. The DNA of the CDR3 is TGTGCCAGCAACCCGACTGCGGGGGAGGGCACAGATACGCAGTATTTT.

This clone was seen a single time. DNA of the CDR3: TGTGCCACCCCAGGCCAGGGGACTAGCTACAATGAGCAGTTCTTC. It encodes CATPGQGTSYNEQFF. The rearrangement joins TRBV2 to TRBJ2-1; TRBD2 matches at 8 bases. Germline V gene data show CDR1 as SNHLY and CDR2 as FYNNEI. The CDR3 extends over 15 amino acids. Trimming took 10 bases from V and 3 from J; bases not matched to a gene: 11.

The chain links TRBV6-6 to TRBJ1-1; D gene unclear. V lost 7 bases to trimming and J lost 0 bases, with 15 bases between them. CDR3 size: 15 residues. The germline V gene has CDR1 MNHNY and CDR2 SVGAGI (reference sequence). This chain's CDR3 is CASTPSGIMNTEAFF. The CDR3 DNA follows: TGTGCCAGCACCCCCTCGGGTATTATGAACACTGAAGCTTTCTTT.

V is TRBV12-5 and J is TRBJ2-2, with D uncertain. This CDR3 contains 15 residues. Germline CDR1 reads LGHNT; CDR2 reads FRNRAP. V was clipped by 1 base and J by 1 base, with 7 bases between them. CDR3 protein: CASGLEPGNTGELFF. The CDR3 DNA reads as TGTGCTAGTGGTTTGGAACCGGGGAACACCGGGGAGCTGTTTTTT.

The table lists this clone with a few counts. The CDR3 nucleotides read TGTGCCAGCAGTGCGGCCGGGGGAGCGAATTCACCCCTCCACTTT. This codes for CASSAAGGANSPLHF. V gene TRBV2 combines with J gene TRBJ1-6, with D possibly TRBD1 on 5 matching bases. Trimming removed 4 bases from V and 7 bases from J, with 14 bases in between. Germline CDR1 is SNHLY and CDR2 is FYNNEI. The CDR3 contains 15 residues.

The chain recombines TRBV7-2 with TRBJ1-1; D gene uncertain. V shed 3 bases and J shed 1 base, with 6 bases lying between them. Per germline, CDR1 SGHTA and CDR2 FQGNSA. This CDR3 region has 13 residues. CDR3 nucleotides: TGTGCCAGCAGCTTGTACGGGAACACTGAAGCTTTCTTT. It codes for CASSLYGNTEAFF.

The chain couples TRBV2 to TRBJ2-1, with 10 bases lining up with TRBD1. V lost 7 bases to trimming and J lost 5 bases; unmatched junction nucleotides: 11. Germline V CDR1 and CDR2: SNHLY, FYNNEI. The CDR3 sequence is 16 residues long. CDR3 loop: CASTGLGDRGNNEQFF. The DNA of the CDR3 is TGTGCCAGCACTGGTCTTGGGGACAGGGGTAACAATGAGCAGTTCTTC.

V is TRBV27 and J is TRBJ1-4; a possible D gene is TRBD1 (6 bases). CDR1 is MNHEY and CDR2 is SMNVEV in the germline V gene (reference sequence). This CDR3 region has 14 residues. With 5 bases removed from V and 6 bases from J, the gap between germline ends came to 13 bases. The chain's CDR3 is CASSPTGTYEKLFF. The CDR3 DNA follows: TGTGCCAGCAGTCCTACAGGGACATATGAAAAACTGTTTTTT.

V gene TRBV6-1 combines with J gene TRBJ1-2; a possible D gene is TRBD1 (5 bases). The CDR3 totals 15 residues. V was pared by 1 base and J by 8 bases, with 17 bases between. Germline CDR1 MNHNS, CDR2 SASEGT. Here the CDR3 reads CASSEVSRAYRGYTF. Written as DNA, the CDR3 is TGTGCCAGCAGTGAAGTCTCCAGGGCCTATCGCGGCTACACCTTC.

The genes are TRBV7-9 and TRBJ2-1; D call uncertain. There are 11 residues in the CDR3. Per germline, CDR1 SEHNR and CDR2 FQNEAQ (reference sequence). The V and J ends lost 2 bases and 8 bases respectively, with 4 bases between them. CDR3 amino acids: CASSLSDEQFF. The CDR3 bases are TGTGCCAGCAGCTTATCCGATGAGCAGTTCTTC.

This clone has more than one count but fewer than ten. The V gene is TRBV7-2, the J gene TRBJ1-2; D gene unclear. Germline CDR1 SGHTA, CDR2 FQGNSA. This CDR3 spans 14 amino acids. The ends were cut back, 1 base at V and 7 bases at J, with 13 bases in the middle. The CDR3 sequence: CASSLGLIGGGYTF. The CDR3 DNA follows: TGTGCCAGCAGCTTAGGTTTAATCGGAGGTGGCTACACCTTC.

The chain is built from TRBV25-1 and TRBJ2-2; D is ambiguous. This CDR3 spans 16 amino acids. Germline V gives CDR1 MGHDK, CDR2 SYGVNS. Trimming removed 4 bases from V and 0 bases from J, with 12 bases in between. The CDR3 bases are TGTGCCAGCAGTGCCCGAATTACTGCGAACACCGGGGAGCTGTTTTTT. Translated, it gives CASSARITANTGELFF.

The V and J genes are TRBV30 and TRBJ1-2; 8 bases match TRBD1. V lost 0 bases to trimming and J lost 8 bases; unmatched junction nucleotides: 8. CDR3 length equals 14 residues. Germline V gives CDR1 GTSNPN, CDR2 SVGIG (reference sequence). The CDR3 DNA reads TGTGCCTGGAGTGTACAGGGGGATTGGGACGGCTACACCTTC. Encoded protein: CAWSVQGDWDGYTF.

V is TRBV27 and J is TRBJ2-2; D uncertain. The CDR3 has 14 amino acids. V was pared by 4 bases and J by 4 bases, with 10 bases between. Germline V gives CDR1 MNHEY, CDR2 SMNVEV (reference sequence). The CDR3: CASSSLTLTGELFF. The CDR3 DNA sequence: TGTGCCAGCAGTTCCTTGACTCTCACCGGGGAGCTGTTTTTT.

The rearrangement uses TRBV4-2 and TRBJ2-3; D uncertain. In germline, CDR1 is LGHNA, CDR2 YNFKEQ. The CDR3 totals 15 residues. Trimming shortened V by 0 bases and J by 1 base, and 8 bases separated the two germline ends. The CDR3, as DNA: TGTGCCAGCAGCCAAGATAACCGGGGCACAGATACGCAGTATTTT. Translating gives CASSQDNRGTDTQYF.

The chain is built from TRBV7-9 and TRBJ1-1; D may be TRBD1 (6 bases). Germline CDR1 is SEHNR and CDR2 is FQNEAQ (reference sequence). CDR3 length: 15 amino acids. Trimming cost V 1 base and J 6 bases, with 15 bases left between them. The CDR3 region is CASSLEGGKIAEAFF. DNA of the CDR3: TGTGCCAGCAGCTTAGAAGGGGGTAAGATTGCTGAAGCTTTCTTT.

The rearrangement links TRBV7-2 to TRBJ2-3; D is perhaps TRBD1 (6 bases). Germline CDR1 and CDR2: SGHTA and FQGNSA. V gave up 8 bases and J gave up 6 bases, with 21 bases separating them. The CDR3 runs to 15 residues. The CDR3 here is CASLATDSFRDTQYF. The CDR3 DNA is TGTGCCAGCCTAGCAACGGACAGCTTTCGGGATACGCAGTATTTT.

This chain joins TRBV7-9 and TRBJ2-3; no clear D gene. Germline V CDR1 and CDR2: SEHNR, FQNEAQ (reference sequence). Trimming removed 8 bases at V and 0 bases at J, with 15 bases between. The CDR3 is 15 residues long. CDR3 residues: CASPPGPQSTDTQYF. The CDR3 DNA is TGTGCCAGCCCCCCAGGTCCCCAGAGCACAGATACGCAGTATTTT.

The CDR3 reads CASSLAAGSYDEQYV. DNA for the CDR3: TGCGCCAGCAGCTTGGCGGCAGGGTCTTATGACGAGCAGTACGTC. The rearrangement uses TRBV5-1 and TRBJ2-7; a weak D match, TRBD1 (5 bases). V dropped 0 bases and J dropped 5 bases, with 15 bases sitting between them. The CDR3 has 15 residues. Germline V gene sequence: CDR1 SGHRS, CDR2 YFSETQ.

The rearrangement links TRBV6-6 to TRBJ2-1, with D hard to call. V shed 4 bases and J shed 3 bases, with 16 bases lying between them. Germline CDR1 reads MNHNY; CDR2 reads SVGAGI (reference sequence). This CDR3 region has 16 residues. CDR3 coding DNA: TGTGCCAGCAGTTCCGAGGCTAAAGGCCACTACAATGAGCAGTTCTTC. It is translated as CASSSEAKGHYNEQFF.

CDR3 region: CATSRDLAGPYNEQFF. The CDR3 coding sequence is TGTGCCACCAGCAGAGATCTTGCGGGACCCTACAATGAGCAGTTCTTC. The chain links TRBV15 to TRBJ2-1; D is possibly TRBD2 (6 bases). Looked up from germline, CDR1 is LNHNV and CDR2 is YYDKDF (reference sequence). The CDR3 has 16 residues. Trimming took off 0 bases at V and 2 bases at J, with 11 bases between the two ends.

The J gene is TRBJ2-2, the V gene TRBV11-3, with a tentative D call TRBD2 (6 bases). The CDR3 runs to 16 residues. Germline loops: CDR1 SGHNT, CDR2 YENEEA. Trimming took off 5 bases at V and 3 bases at J, with 16 bases between the two ends. CDR3 bases: TGTGCCAGCAGCCTGTCCGGGAGCCGGGACACCGGGGAGCTGTTTTTT. Its protein is CASSLSGSRDTGELFF.

The chain carries TRBV28 and TRBJ2-1; 8 bases align to TRBD2. The CDR3 is made up of 15 amino acids. Per germline, CDR1 MDHEN and CDR2 SYDVKM. Losses at the gene ends were 5 bases for V and 3 bases for J; bases not matched to a gene: 6. CDR3 sequence (DNA): TGTGCCAGCAGTGCACCGGGAGGGCTCTACAATGAGCAGTTCTTC. Translated: CASSAPGGLYNEQFF.

This rearrangement joins TRBV30 to TRBJ1-2; 9 bases match TRBD1. Germline V gene sequence: CDR1 GTSNPN, CDR2 SVGIG (reference sequence). Unmatched junction bases numbered 12, after V lost 7 bases and J lost 3 bases. The CDR3 extends over 15 amino acids. The CDR3: CASESRTGADYGYTF. The CDR3, as DNA: TGTGCCTCCGAGTCTCGGACAGGGGCTGACTATGGCTACACCTTC. Drawing the rest from reference TRBV30 and TRBJ1-2, the complete variable domain is SQTIHQWPATLVQPVGSPLSLECTVEGTSNPNLYWYRQAAGRGLQLLFYSVGIGQISSEVPQNLSASRPQDRQFILSSKKLLLSDSGFYLCASESRTGADYGYTFGSGTRLTVV.

The J gene is TRBJ1-6, the V gene TRBV19; 8 bases are shared with TRBD1. In germline, CDR1 is LNHDA, CDR2 SQIVND (reference sequence). The CDR3 contains 13 residues. Trimming at V came to 9 bases and at J to 9 bases, leaving 7 bases not matched to a gene. The CDR3: CASRDRGGSPLHF. The CDR3 DNA reads TGTGCCAGCCGCGACAGGGGAGGTTCACCCCTCCACTTT.

This sequence joins TRBV18 and TRBJ2-3; weak D call: TRBD2 (5 bases). The ends were cut back, 3 bases at V and 1 base at J, with 11 bases in the middle. The CDR3 consists of 15 residues. Germline CDR1 reads KGHSH; CDR2 reads LQKENI. The CDR3 bases are TGTGCCAGCTCACCCAAGAGGGCGGGCACAGATACGCAGTATTTT. Its protein is CASSPKRAGTDTQYF.